This TCR beta chain is drawn from a study of low-dose radiotherapy and immunotherapy resistance in tumors. Overall study context: With fractions of 0.5 Gy given every 2 weeks, Cohort 1 accumulated a total of 6.5 Gy. On a schedule of every two weeks, intravenous cyclophosphamide at a dose of 200 mg/m2 was delivered one day before each radiation and immunotherapy administration. Each patient was administered nivolumab intravenously at 240 mg, which was a flat dose, every two weeks, along with intravenous ipilimumab at 1 mg/kg every six weeks.

In its sample, this clonotype was seen once. TRAV- and TRBV-specific primers were used for first-strand cDNA, which covered alpha and beta chains. The authors ran 15 to 20 PCR cycles to amplify TCRs with a constant-region primer and V-primer adapter. TCRdb reanalysed the reads using MiXCR and keeps one entry per CDR3 protein. The data contain 60,000 to 75,000 distinct CDR3 sequences, about 25% of them singletons. The germline CDR1 and CDR2 sequences are SNHLY and FYNNEI. Trimming took off 6 bases at V and 6 bases at J, with 11 bases between the two ends. The CDR3 totals 12 residues. Time point reported: before trial treatment.

The source material was PBMCs, sampled before treatment. The chain links TRBV2 to TRBJ1-2; unclear D gene. The source is a male donor with rectosigmoid adenocarcinoma. This CDR3 is CASRVRADGYTF. The CDR3 DNA is TGTGCCAGCAGGGTACGGGCAGATGGCTACACCTTC.